The next 21 T cell receptor beta chains were all read from a single sample in a study of T cells in Graves' hyperthyroidism and ophthalmopathy. Amplification targeted TCR beta CDR3 regions from RNA transcripts. HTBI primers were used for first-round RT-PCR of the TCR CDR3. TCRdb reprocessed the multiplex PCR reads via MiXCR and lists one record per CDR3 protein. The table has 480,000 or so distinct CDR3 sequences, approximately 14% seen once. Sequenced input: blood. These receptors all come from a woman younger than 35 with Graves' hyperthyroidism.

This clonotype was seen many times. The rearrangement joins TRBV12-3 or TRBV12-4 to TRBJ2-1, with 14 bases fitting TRBD2. The CDR3 length is 17 residues. J lost 9 bases, V lost 5 bases, and 12 bases had no gene match. CDR3 nucleotides: TGTGCCAGCAGTCGAAATACCGGGACTAGCGGGAGAGTTGAGCAGTTCTTC. This codes for CASSRNTGTSGRVEQFF.

This clonotype was detected ten times or more. J is TRBJ2-5 and V is TRBV11-2; TRBD2 agrees at 13 bases. Germline CDR1 reads SGHAT; CDR2 reads FQNNGV. V dropped 5 bases and J dropped 0; count of bases not matched to a gene: 6. The CDR3 totals 17 residues. In DNA form, the CDR3 reads TGTGCCAGCAGCGGATGGACTAGCGGGAGCCACCAAGAGACCCAGTACTTC. Its protein product is CASSGWTSGSHQETQYF. The variable domain in full, with the rest retrieved from reference TRBV11-2 and TRBJ2-5, is EAGVAQSPRYKIIEKRQSVAFWCNPISGHATLYWYQQILGQGPKLLIQFQNNGVVDDSQLPKDRFSAERLKGVDSTLKIQPAKLEDSAVYLCASSGWTSGSHQETQYFGPGTRLLVL.

This clonotype was seen only a few times. The chain recombines TRBV19 with TRBJ2-2; TRBD1 agrees at 8 bases. The CDR3 has 15 residues. V was pared by 8 bases and J by 5 bases, with 10 bases of the junction left unmatched. CDR1 and CDR2 (germline): LNHDA, SQIVND (reference sequence). In DNA, the CDR3 is TGTGCCAGTTTCCCCAGGGGGCGCGTTACCGGGGAGCTGTTTTTT. This encodes CASFPRGRVTGELFF.

This clonotype was observed a handful of times. This chain connects TRBV9 to TRBJ1-4; D gene unclear. This CDR3 region has 14 residues. Germline V gene data show CDR1 as SGDLS and CDR2 as YYNGEE. V was trimmed by 4 bases and J by 8 bases, leaving 15 bases between them. CDR3 region: CASSPEVGGEKLFF. DNA for the CDR3: TGTGCCAGCAGCCCGGAGGTCGGTGGGGAAAAACTGTTTTTT.

This clonotype was detected ten times or more. The rearrangement uses TRBV20-1 and TRBJ2-3; D gene unclear. The germline V gene encodes CDR1 DFQATT and CDR2 SNEGSKA (reference sequence). The CDR3 is 14 amino acids. V was shortened by 8 bases and J by 0 bases, with 15 bases between the two germline ends. CDR3 protein: CSTSRGPSTDTQYF. The DNA for the CDR3 is TGCAGTACCTCGCGAGGCCCTAGCACAGATACGCAGTATTTT.

This clonotype appeared many times. Germline is not matched at one junction end, which may reflect a read error. The J gene is TRBJ1-2, the V gene TRBV7-9; D unclear. This CDR3 spans 11 amino acids. Germline V gene data show CDR1 as SEHNR and CDR2 as FQNEAQ (reference sequence). The CDR3 DNA follows: TGTGCCAGCAGCTCGAGCCCCGGCCTTTCCTTC. As protein: CASSSSPGLSF.

This clonotype was found a few times. The J gene is TRBJ2-1, the V gene TRBV3-1, with D hard to call. Germline values: CDR1 LGHDT, CDR2 YNNKEL (reference sequence). CDR3 length: 15 residues. V lost 3 bases, J lost 0 bases, and 9 bases lay in between. The CDR3 bases are TGTGCCAGCAGCCAGCCGTCCCGCTCCTACAATGAGCAGTTCTTC. This encodes CASSQPSRSYNEQFF.

This clonotype was observed at least ten times. The rearrangement uses TRBV12-3 or TRBV12-4 and TRBJ2-1, with TRBD1 identical over 7 bases. After removal of 3 bases from V and 6 bases from J, the junction contained 8 bases not matched to a gene. The length of the CDR3 is 15 residues. The CDR3 bases are TGTGCCAGCAGTTTTAGCGCAGGGGGTGCCAATGAGCAGTTCTTC. It yields the protein CASSFSAGGANEQFF.

The CDR3 region is CASATAGVETQYF. As DNA, the CDR3 is TGTGCCAGTGCCACAGCGGGAGTAGAGACCCAGTACTTC. The chain employs TRBV6-1 and TRBJ2-5, with 8 bases matching TRBD2. V shed 9 bases and J 4 bases; nucleotides not matched to a gene: 7. This CDR3 has 13 residues. Germline values: CDR1 MNHNS, CDR2 SASEGT.

This clonotype was seen ten or more times. The chain combines TRBV10-2 with TRBJ1-1; no reliable D call. Trimming took off 6 bases at V and 11 bases at J, with 10 bases between the two ends. Germline V gene sequence: CDR1 WSHSY, CDR2 SAAADI. This CDR3 spans 10 amino acids. CDR3 coding DNA: TGCGCCAGCAGGGAGGGTACGGCTTTCTTT. Translation: CASREGTAFF.

This chain connects TRBV11-3 to TRBJ2-1, with 11 bases fitting TRBD2. Unmatched junction bases numbered 8, after V lost 5 bases and J lost 8 bases. The germline V gene encodes CDR1 SGHNT and CDR2 YENEEA. This CDR3 spans 15 amino acids. The CDR3 DNA follows: TGTGCCAGCAGCCCCTCGACTAGCGGGGCCTATGAGCAGTTCTTC. This sequence encodes CASSPSTSGAYEQFF.

This clonotype was detected a few times. V and J are TRBV7-6 and TRBJ2-2; D gene unclear. Trimming left V 5 bases short and J 0 bases short, with 7 bases between. Germline CDR1 and CDR2: SGHVS and FNYEAQ. The CDR3 length is 14 residues. CDR3 loop: CASSRIPNTGELFF. In nucleotides, the CDR3 is TGTGCCAGCAGCCGTATCCCGAACACCGGGGAGCTGTTTTTT.

This clonotype was seen at least ten times. The chain couples TRBV19 to TRBJ1-1; D gene uncertain. The CDR3 spans 14 residues. The germline gives CDR1 LNHDA, CDR2 SQIVND (reference sequence). Deletions cut 5 bases from V and 1 base from J, with 11 bases between. The CDR3 reads CASSPWEGNTEAFF. CDR3 in DNA: TGTGCCAGTAGTCCCTGGGAGGGGAACACTGAAGCTTTCTTT.

This clonotype was seen only a few times. The chain links TRBV19 to TRBJ1-1; tentative D call: TRBD1 (6 bases). Germline values: CDR1 LNHDA, CDR2 SQIVND (reference sequence). V was pared by 7 bases and J by 4 bases, with 10 bases between. The CDR3 runs 12 residues. CDR3 in DNA: TGTGCCAGTAAGGTAGGGGGCACTGAAGCTTTCTTT. Amino acids: CASKVGGTEAFF. The whole variable domain, remainder taken from reference TRBV19 and TRBJ1-1, is DGGITQSPKYLFRKEGQNVTLSCEQNLNHDAMYWYRQDPGQGLRLIYYSQIVNDFQKGDIAEGYSVSREKKESFPLTVTSAQKNPTAFYLCASKVGGTEAFFGQGTRLTVV.

A few counts support this clonotype. The V call is TRBV6-1, the J call TRBJ2-1; no clear D. In germline, CDR1 is MNHNS, CDR2 SASEGT. V was clipped by 5 bases and J by 0 bases, with 11 bases between them. CDR3 length: 15 amino acids. CDR3 in DNA: TGTGCCAGCAGTCGTCCGGACGCCTCCTACAATGAGCAGTTCTTC. This sequence encodes CASSRPDASYNEQFF.

This clonotype was seen ten or more times. J is TRBJ1-5 and V is TRBV6-1; tentative D call: TRBD1 (5 bases). V dropped 4 bases and J dropped 7 bases, with 14 bases sitting between them. Germline assignment: CDR1 MNHNS and CDR2 SASEGT. The CDR3 covers 14 residues. CDR3 bases: TGTGCCAGCAGTGGGAGGGGTGGAGTACAGCCCCAGCATTTT. Protein sequence: CASSGRGGVQPQHF.

This chain uses TRBV4-1 with TRBJ1-1; 8 nucleotides align to TRBD1. Germline loops: CDR1 MGHRA, CDR2 YSYEKL. V lost 3 bases to trimming and J lost 4 bases; unmatched junction nucleotides: 4. The CDR3 consists of 14 residues. The CDR3 protein is CASSQTGETTEAFF. The DNA for the CDR3 is TGCGCCAGCAGCCAGACAGGGGAGACCACTGAAGCTTTCTTT.

This sequence joins TRBV9 and TRBJ2-1; D could derive from TRBD1 or TRBD2 (6 bases each). Trimming left V 0 bases short and J 0 bases short, with 13 bases between. This CDR3 has 17 residues. The germline CDR1 and CDR2 sequences are SGDLS and YYNGEE. The CDR3 DNA reads as TGTGCCAGCAGCGTAGTGGGCAGGGGAGGCTCCTACAATGAGCAGTTCTTC. Its translation: CASSVVGRGGSYNEQFF.

The V gene is TRBV9, the J gene TRBJ2-4; a weak D match, TRBD2 (6 bases). This CDR3 spans 14 amino acids. Trimming pared 8 bases from V and 0 bases from J, leaving 12 bases between. From germline, CDR1 is SGDLS and CDR2 YYNGEE. The CDR3 loop is CARWEAGAKNIQYF. CDR3 DNA sequence: TGTGCCAGGTGGGAAGCGGGAGCCAAAAACATTCAGTACTTC.

This clonotype showed up just a few times. CDR3: CASSQEAGPEQYF. DNA of the CDR3: TGCGCCAGCAGCCAAGAAGCAGGGCCCGAGCAGTACTTC. The J gene is TRBJ2-7, the V gene TRBV4-1, with D perhaps TRBD1 (5 bases). This CDR3 region has 13 residues. Trimming left V 0 bases short and J 6 bases short, with 9 bases between. Germline-derived CDR1 and CDR2 are MGHRA and YSYEKL.

The sample holds a few counts of this clonotype. For the CDR3, the DNA is TGTGCCAGCAGCACTCGGACAGGATACTACACCTTC. Translating it yields CASSTRTGYYTF. This rearrangement joins TRBV3-1 to TRBJ1-2, with 7 bases that match TRBD1. CDR1 and CDR2 (germline): LGHDT, YNNKEL (reference sequence). CDR3 length: 12 residues. J was trimmed by 10 bases and V by 5 bases; bases with no gene match: 7. Based on the CDR3 plus reference TRBV3-1 and TRBJ1-2, the full variable domain is DTAVSQTPKYLVTQMGNDKSIKCEQNLGHDTMYWYKQDSKKFLKIMFSYNNKELIINETVPNRFSPKSPDKAHLNLHINSLELGDSAVYFCASSTRTGYYTFGSGTRLTVV.